These T cell receptor beta chains were read from a single sample in a study of cytomegalovirus exposure and HLA in healthy donors. The data were produced by immunoSEQ multiplex PCR, yet TCRdb's version contains in-frame clones alone and is incomplete. The data show 150,000 to 200,000 clones, 75% seen once. The sample comprised PBMCs. The receptors were gathered from a woman aged 40 to 50 in good health and CMV-seropositive. Each CDR3 is given with its conserved first and last residue. D genes are given only for firm matches. Clone size appears in some rows only: once, few, many, or a class for an expanded clone.

j_call	v_call	d_call	clone_size	cdr3_nt	cdr3_aa
TRBJ2-3	TRBV5-4	NA	NA	TGTGCCAGCAGCCTACGAGACAGGAGAGATACGCAGTATTTT	CASSLRDRRDTQYF
TRBJ2-7	TRBV9	TRBD2	NA	TGTGCCAGCAGCTTGACTAGCGGGAGGCTATACGAGCAGTACTTC	CASSLTSGRLYEQYF
TRBJ1-3	TRBV5-1	NA	NA	TGCGCCAGCAGCCCCCAGGGGCCGCTACTCGGAAACACCATATATTTT	CASSPQGPLLGNTIYF
TRBJ1-2	TRBV28	TRBD1	NA	TGTGCCAGCAGTTCCGGGACAGGGGGTGGCTACACCTTC	CASSSGTGGGYTF
TRBJ1-1	TRBV5-6	NA	NA	TGTGCCAGCAGTTCCCGAGGTCTGGAGAACACTGAAGCTTTCTTT	CASSSRGLENTEAFF
TRBJ2-7	TRBV11-2	NA	NA	TGTGCCAGCAGCTACGGACAGCCGGGCGAGCAGTACTTC	CASSYGQPGEQYF
TRBJ2-1	TRBV7-8	NA	NA	TGTGCCAGCAGCTTGGCCTCGGGGCAGTTCTTC	CASSLASGQFF
TRBJ2-1	TRBV7-9	TRBD2	NA	TGTGCCAGCAGCCCCAGGGATCCGGGGGGTCCTGAGCAGTTCTTC	CASSPRDPGGPEQFF
TRBJ2-7	TRBV15	TRBD2	NA	TGTGCCACCAGCCTACGAACCAAGACTAGCGGAGACCCCCCCACCTACGAGCAGTACTTC	CATSLRTKTSGDPPTYEQYF
TRBJ1-1	TRBV5-5	NA	NA	TGTGCCAGCAGCCACCACGGACGGGGGGTGAACACTGAAGCTTTCTTT	CASSHHGRGVNTEAFF
TRBJ1-1	TRBV9	TRBD1	NA	TGTGCCAGCAGCACCGGACAGGGGGCCAACACTGAAGCTTTCTTT	CASSTGQGANTEAFF
TRBJ2-3	TRBV15	TRBD2	NA	TGTGCCACCAGCAGAGTCTGGACTAGCCTGATCACAGATACGCAGTATTTT	CATSRVWTSLITDTQYF
TRBJ2-1	TRBV4-1	NA	NA	TGCGCCAGCAGCCAAGGGACGGGGGATGAGCAGTTCTTC	CASSQGTGDEQFF
TRBJ1-2	TRBV7-2	NA	once	TGTGCCAGCAGTCCAGCCTCACCCCGAGGGACCTTC	CASSPASPRGTF
TRBJ2-2	TRBV30	TRBD2	few	TGTGCCTGGAGTCGACTAGCGGTAAACACCGGGGAGCTGTTTTTT	CAWSRLAVNTGELFF
TRBJ2-3	TRBV2	NA	NA	TGTGCCAGCAGAGCTCTTATCCCCACAGATACGCAGTATTTT	CASRALIPTDTQYF
TRBJ2-1	TRBV5-4	NA	NA	TGTGCCAGCAGCTTTTCGGGACTCACTTCTCCCTTTTACAATGAGCAGTTCTTC	CASSFSGLTSPFYNEQFF
TRBJ1-2	TRBV4-1	NA	NA	TGCGCCAGCAGCCAAGACAGGGTGAGCTATGGCTACACCTTC	CASSQDRVSYGYTF
TRBJ2-1	TRBV7-2	TRBD1	NA	TGTGCCAGCAGTCCTACCGGGACAGGGGACAATGAGCAGTTCTTC	CASSPTGTGDNEQFF
TRBJ2-7	TRBV9	TRBD2	NA	TGTGCCAGCAGCTTCGGGACTAGCCAGGATTACGAGCAGTACTTC	CASSFGTSQDYEQYF
TRBJ2-5	TRBV19	TRBD2	NA	TGTGCCAGTAGTATAACAGCGGGGGGCCAGGAGACCCAGTACTTC	CASSITAGGQETQYF
TRBJ2-5	TRBV19	TRBD2	NA	TGTGCCAGTAGTATCAGGACTAGCGGGAGCCGAGATACCCAGTACTTC	CASSIRTSGSRDTQYF
TRBJ1-1	TRBV7-2	TRBD1	NA	TGTGCCAGCAGATTGGCAGGGGGGCCGACCACTGAAGCTTTCTTT	CASRLAGGPTTEAFF
TRBJ1-4	TRBV18	TRBD1	NA	TGTGCCAGCTCACCACAGGACCCCACCAGGGGGATAGTTGAAAAACTGTTTTTT	CASSPQDPTRGIVEKLFF
TRBJ1-1	TRBV28	NA	NA	TGTGCCAGCACTTTCGAGCTGACAACCGAGTGGGAGATCACTGAAGCTTTCTTT	CASTFELTTEWEITEAFF
TRBJ2-7	TRBV6-1	TRBD2	NA	TGTGCCAGCAGTACGGGACTAGCGGGGGTCTACGAGCAGTACTTC	CASSTGLAGVYEQYF
TRBJ2-3	TRBV18	NA	NA	TGTGCCAGCTCATCTCCTGGACCTAGGGGACTCACAGATACGCAGTATTTT	CASSSPGPRGLTDTQYF
TRBJ2-1	TRBV6-5	TRBD1	NA	TGTGCCAGCAGTAAGGACAGGGGCAATGAGCAGTTCTTC	CASSKDRGNEQFF
TRBJ1-2	TRBV5-6	TRBD1	NA	TGTGCCAGCAGCTTCGACATCAAGGCGGGGACAGGGGATGGCTACACCTTC	CASSFDIKAGTGDGYTF